Detailed here is one T cell receptor beta chain. Its antigen is unidentified. Trimming took 4 bases from V and 6 from J, leaving 19 bases between them. This CDR3 contains 15 residues. CDR1 MDHEN and CDR2 SYDVKM come from the germline V gene. This sample was taken from a study of cytomegalovirus exposure and HLA in healthy donors. Findings and limits, study-wide: First-cohort TCR clusters tended to co-occur in the 130 or so validation repertoires, a later analysis found. There were some public TCRs occurring in many donors, but most TCR sequences were rare.

The donors were members of the validation cohort comprising about 120 subjects, separate from the approximately 670-subject first cohort. Some clones are missing from TCRdb's copy, which holds only in-frame ones; the method was immunoSEQ multiplex PCR. The sample includes 95,000 to 150,000 clones, approximately 92% seen only once; the top ten take 1.1%. The source material was PBMCs. The chain uses TRBV28 and TRBJ2-7, with TRBD2 as a possible D gene (6 bases). This sequence originates from a woman between 18 and 29 years old in good health and CMV-seronegative. The DNA for the CDR3 is TGTGCCAGCAGTTCTCGGCGGAGGGAGTCCCTCGAGCAGTACTTC. Protein sequence: CASSSRRRESLEQYF. The whole variable domain, remainder taken from reference TRBV28 and TRBJ2-7, is DVKVTQSSRYLVKRTGEKVFLECVQDMDHENMFWYRQDPGLGLRLIYFSYDVKMKEKGDIPEGYSVSREKKERFSLILESASTNQTSMYLCASSSRRRESLEQYFGPGTRLTVT.